One and the same sample provided the 21 T cell receptor beta chains below, sequenced in a study of cytomegalovirus exposure and HLA in healthy donors. It was with 60 Vbeta and 13 Jbeta primers that the PCR ran. The assay was immunoSEQ multiplex PCR, and TCRdb's table has in-frame clones only and misses some. Counted here are about 180,000 clones, about 79% occurring once; the ten biggest clones make up roughly 1.5%. Sequences were obtained from PBMCs. The receptors originated from a man in his late teens or twenties in good health and CMV-seronegative.

The rearrangement links TRBV6-1 to TRBJ1-5, with D tentatively TRBD1 (5 bases). Germline V gene sequence: CDR1 MNHNS, CDR2 SASEGT. The CDR3 is 15 amino acids. Deletions cut 8 bases from V and 0 bases from J, with 14 bases between. As DNA, the CDR3 is TGTGCCAGCGGGCCCGGGGGGAATAGCAATCAGCCCCAGCATTTT. Its protein is CASGPGGNSNQPQHF.

The J gene is TRBJ1-5, the V gene TRBV19, with TRBD1 as a possible D gene (5 bases). The germline V and J ends were trimmed by 8 bases and 4 bases, with 18 bases remaining between them. The CDR3 loop spans 15 amino acids. CDR1 is LNHDA and CDR2 is SQIVND in the germline V gene (reference sequence). In DNA, the CDR3 is TGTGCCAGTCTCTCATCCAGGGCAGCAAATCAGCCCCAGCATTTT. As protein: CASLSSRAANQPQHF.

The gene calls are TRBV5-1 and TRBJ2-3, with 7 bases identical to TRBD2. Trimming cost V 4 bases and J 3 bases; bases outside gene matches: 11. In germline, CDR1 is SGHRS, CDR2 YFSETQ. The CDR3 is 16 amino acids. CDR3 sequence reads: CASSPGLKGLTDTQYF. CDR3 nucleotide sequence: TGCGCCAGCAGCCCGGGACTAAAGGGGCTTACAGATACGCAGTATTTT.

The chain links TRBV6-5 to TRBJ1-1, with D tentatively TRBD1 (5 bases). Trimming pared 6 bases from V and 2 bases from J, leaving 16 bases between. Germline lookup yields CDR1 MNHEY and CDR2 SVGAGI. The CDR3 covers 15 residues. The CDR3 sequence is CASRGGPGGNTEAFF. CDR3 in DNA: TGTGCCAGCAGGGGTGGCCCCGGGGGTAACACTGAAGCTTTCTTT.

The V call is TRBV5-1, the J call TRBJ1-2; TRBD1 is a possible D gene (5 bases). Per the germline V gene, CDR1 is SGHRS and CDR2 is YFSETQ. Trimming stripped 4 bases from V and 5 bases from J, with 12 bases between. This CDR3 is built from 13 residues. The chain's CDR3 is CASSQTTVYGYTF. The DNA of the CDR3 is TGCGCCAGCAGCCAAACGACAGTATATGGCTACACCTTC. Variable domain in full (rest from reference TRBV5-1 and TRBJ1-2): KAGVTQTPRYLIKTRGQQVTLSCSPISGHRSVSWYQQTPGQGLQFLFEYFSETQRNKGNFPGRFSGRQFSNSRSEMNVSTLELGDSALYLCASSQTTVYGYTFGSGTRLTVV.

The chain has TRBV10-2 and TRBJ1-4; D is possibly TRBD1 (6 bases). From germline, CDR1 is WSHSY and CDR2 SAAADI. The CDR3 covers 13 residues. Trimming left V 10 bases short and J 7 bases short, with 16 bases between. CDR3 residues: CATSGTTGEKLFF. The CDR3 DNA follows: TGCGCCACCTCCGGGACAACGGGTGAAAAACTGTTTTTT.

CDR3 in amino acids: CASKPFSGIQETQYF. In nucleotides, the CDR3 is TGTGCCAGCAAGCCGTTTAGCGGGATTCAAGAGACCCAGTACTTC. The J gene is TRBJ2-5, the V gene TRBV5-4; 8 positions match TRBD2. This CDR3 spans 15 amino acids. V lost 6 bases and J lost 2; bases outside the gene matches: 9. Per germline, CDR1 SGHNT and CDR2 YYREEE (reference sequence).

The chain combines TRBV9 with TRBJ1-5; 8 bases are a match to TRBD1. Germline V CDR1 and CDR2: SGDLS, YYNGEE. This CDR3 is built from 16 residues. The J segment lost 6 bases and the V segment lost 0 bases, leaving 8 bases of the junction unmatched. The CDR3 region is CASSVGGQASGQPQHF. CDR3 coding DNA: TGTGCCAGCAGCGTAGGGGGACAGGCATCTGGTCAGCCCCAGCATTTT.

CDR3 DNA: TGTGCCAGCAGTAATGGCGGGGGAATGTACGAGCAGTACTTC. It is translated as CASSNGGGMYEQYF. The chain links TRBV13 to TRBJ2-5; 7 positions agree with TRBD2. The end of the DNA aligns better with TRBJ2-7, so the J call may be wrong. The CDR3 contains 14 residues. Germline lookup yields CDR1 PRHDT and CDR2 FYEKMQ (reference sequence).

The CDR3 here is CASSQTLAGGWRETQYF. CDR3 DNA: TGCGCCAGCAGCCAAACGCTAGCGGGGGGTTGGAGAGAGACCCAGTACTTC. The chain joins TRBV4-1 to TRBJ2-5, with 11 bases identical to TRBD2. The CDR3 covers 17 residues. V lost 2 bases to trimming and J lost 4 bases; unmatched junction nucleotides: 9. The germline V gene encodes CDR1 MGHRA and CDR2 YSYEKL.

The count of this clone is one. Within the sample, other DNA sequences also encode this same CDR3. The chain has TRBV6-6 and TRBJ2-7, with D unresolved. From germline, CDR1 is MNHNY and CDR2 SVGAGI (reference sequence). This CDR3 is 15 amino acids long. V was cut by 9 bases and J by 3 bases, with 21 bases left in between. The CDR3 is CASSSPTLGNYEQYF. CDR3 in DNA: TGTGCCAGTTCCAGCCCCACACTGGGCAACTACGAGCAGTACTTC.

The CDR3 nucleotides read TGTGCCAGCAGCTCGACAGGCACGTTCTATGGCTACACCTTC. Translated: CASSSTGTFYGYTF. The chain links TRBV6-5 to TRBJ1-2; D might be TRBD1 (6 bases). Deletions cut 6 bases from V and 4 bases from J, with 15 bases between. This CDR3 contains 14 residues. Per the germline V gene, CDR1 is MNHEY and CDR2 is SVGAGI.

With regard to this clone: One junction end does not reproduce the germline sequence, and a read error may be involved. The rearrangement joins TRBV7-9 to TRBJ2-1, with 10 positions matching TRBD1. This CDR3 is built from 15 residues. Per germline, CDR1 SEHNR and CDR2 FQNEAQ (reference sequence). CDR3 residues: CSSSSRDRGSNEQFF. The CDR3 DNA reads as TGTTCCAGCAGCTCCCGGGACAGGGGCTCCAATGAGCAGTTCTTC.

The chain carries TRBV5-5 and TRBJ1-4, with D unresolved. Deletions cut 2 bases from V and 3 bases from J, with 14 bases between. Germline V lookup: CDR1 SGHKS, CDR2 YYEKEE (reference sequence). The CDR3 totals 16 residues. The CDR3 sequence is CASSFDAGAANEKLFF. CDR3 bases: TGTGCCAGCAGCTTTGATGCGGGTGCAGCTAATGAAAAACTGTTTTTT.

This sequence joins TRBV5-4 and TRBJ2-7; TRBD2 matches 9 bases. Trimming at V came to 4 bases and at J to 3 bases, leaving 5 bases not matched to a gene. The CDR3 runs to 14 residues. CDR1 and CDR2 from the germline V gene are SGHNT and YYREEE (reference sequence). The DNA of the CDR3 is TGTGCCAGCAGCACGACTAGCGGTGTCTACGAGCAGTACTTC. This codes for CASSTTSGVYEQYF.

V gene TRBV28 combines with J gene TRBJ1-5; D is uncertain. The CDR3 loop spans 15 amino acids. Looked up from germline, CDR1 is MDHEN and CDR2 is SYDVKM. Trimming left V 6 bases short and J 2 bases short, with 14 bases between. Here the CDR3 reads CASRSLVSRNQPQHF. CDR3 in DNA: TGTGCCAGCAGGTCCCTCGTTAGCCGCAATCAGCCCCAGCATTTT.

The chain has TRBV7-3 and TRBJ2-1; 11 bases are shared with TRBD2. From germline, CDR1 is SGHTA and CDR2 FQGTGA. V dropped 5 bases and J dropped 10; count of bases not matched to a gene: 10. The CDR3 runs to 15 residues. CDR3 region: CASSPTTGTSGEQFF. In nucleotides, the CDR3 is TGTGCCAGCAGCCCCACTACCGGGACTAGCGGAGAGCAGTTCTTC. Combining the CDR3 with reference TRBV7-3 and TRBJ2-1 gives the whole variable domain GAGVSQTPSNKVTEKGKYVELRCDPISGHTALYWYRQSLGQGPEFLIYFQGTGAADDSGLPNDRFFAVRPEGSVSTLKIQRTERGDSAVYLCASSPTTGTSGEQFFGPGTRLTVL.

The rearrangement uses TRBV28 and TRBJ1-6, with a weak D call TRBD1 (6 bases). This CDR3 has 16 residues. CDR1 is MDHEN, CDR2 SYDVKM, per germline. The V end lost 4 bases, the J end lost 8 bases, and 18 bases lay between the germline ends. CDR3 nucleotide sequence: TGTGCCAGCAGTTGGGGCCAGGGGAGAGGGTATTCACCCCTCCACTTT. It translates to CASSWGQGRGYSPLHF.

The V gene is TRBV7-3, the J gene TRBJ2-3; TRBD2 is a possible D gene (5 bases). This CDR3 region has 14 residues. Trimming pared 5 bases from V and 3 bases from J, leaving 12 bases between. Germline-derived CDR1 and CDR2 are SGHTA and FQGTGA. The CDR3 nucleotides read TGTGCCAGCAGCCTTAATCGGGATACAGATACGCAGTATTTT. Its protein product is CASSLNRDTDTQYF.

The rearrangement links TRBV5-1 to TRBJ1-1; weak D call: TRBD1 (6 bases). Germline V CDR1 and CDR2: SGHRS, YFSETQ. Trimming took off 0 bases at V and 3 bases at J, with 15 bases between the two ends. The CDR3 totals 16 residues. CDR3 in amino acids: CASSLALGPGDTEAFF. CDR3 in DNA: TGCGCCAGCAGCTTGGCACTTGGCCCAGGGGACACTGAAGCTTTCTTT.

On this clone itself: Mismatch with germline at one junction end may stem from a read error. The chain links TRBV7-9 to TRBJ1-4; D call uncertain. The CDR3 sequence is 14 residues long. CDR1 and CDR2 (germline): SEHNR, FQNEAQ (reference sequence). DNA for the CDR3: TGTTCCAGCAGCACAACACGGGAAGCGGAAAAACTGTTTTTT. Translated, it gives CSSSTTREAEKLFF.